This TCR beta chain originates from a study of blood T cell dynamics during melanoma immunotherapy (TCRdb year 2020). Turning to the overall study: Patients with metastatic melanoma were treated with first-line pembrolizumab or nivolumab plus ipilimumab as standard of care in the United Kingdom. A training cohort was formed from consecutive patients, and a further independent group of patients from the same centre was pooled into an external validation set. To identify early correlates of response, the study profiled peripheral T cell receptor repertoires in patients with metastatic melanoma before and after one cycle of checkpoint inhibitor therapy. Study-wide conclusions, independent of this receptor: Patients who later achieved disease control showed a bifurcated PBMC repertoire reorganization at W3, with increased clonality or increased diversity, unlike progressors. The relatively small sample size was acknowledged as a potential limitation on generalization of the results. Whether the T cell clones behind the repertoire changes were melanoma-specific or instead reflected general immune activation was something the study could not determine.

For every bulk PBMC sample, a fixed 350 ng of DNA was loaded. Following the manufacturer instructions, the immunoSEQ TCRb Assay kit was used to amplify TCR beta CDR3 sequences from genomic DNA. The KAPA Library Quantification Kit for Illumina platforms was used to quantify pooled libraries by qPCR. Sequencing of the pooled libraries was done on an Illumina NextSeq 500, with clustering at roughly 0.55-1.1 pM. On the authors' methods: The TCR data were analyzed using immunoSEQ ANALYZER and the R LymphoSeq package. A rearrangement efficiency score was calculated as productive divided by the sum of productive and non-productive CDR3 sequences. Clonality was measured with the Gini coefficient and diversity with the Renyi index at alpha=1, and both measures were compared pairwise between timepoints within each patient. Clonal relatedness used an edit distance of 3, and repertoire similarity used the Bhattacharyya coefficient, both computed in LymphoSeq. To classify response, a linear discriminant analysis based on week-3 changes in clonality and diversity was built with the R MASS and caret packages. TCRdb carries this immuneACCESS record with in-frame sequences only. Its versions omit some clonotypes, under half of them owing to an unresolved V gene in the studies checked, with the rest unexplained. From that table come the V and J calls and clone size; the DNA was used to work out D and trimming. Within this sample are about 19,000 clones, with 87% of them counted one time only. 7.5% to 9% of the sample goes to the ten largest clones.

V loses 10 bases at its end and J loses 8 bases; junction bases beyond the gene matches: 7. The CDR3 holds 11 amino acids from the cysteine to the phenylalanine. Kept here is only the CDR3 DNA, which spans 33 bases and is read in frame from base 1. Via the germline V gene (reference sequence), CDR1 is LNHDA and CDR2 SQIVND. The intended sense of this specimen's time point label: week 3, after first cycle of checkpoint inhibitor. Blood samples were taken before treatment (T0) and at week 3 (W3), following the first cycle of checkpoint blockade. Except for two patients with rapid clinical progression, response was assessed 12 weeks after the first infusion by RECIST 1.1; disease control meant complete response, partial response or stable disease. Patients with prior systemic cancer treatment, concomitant immunosuppressant therapy or synchronous other active malignancies were excluded. Bulk PBMC and plasma cell-free DNA were both sequenced for TCR beta so that circulating cells and T cell turnover could be tracked. PBMC were isolated from blood with Lymphoprep and SepMate tubes, followed by red cell lysis. QIAamp DNA Blood Mini kits were used to extract DNA from both PBMC and sorted T cell subsets.

Comments on this clone: Its antigen has not been determined. No clone much larger than this one lies a single base away; base qualities are absent.

The receptor chain draws on TRBV19 and TRBJ1-2, with 7 central nucleotides matching TRBD1. This TCR derives from a human donor with melanoma. The specimen was blood, collected from a patient treated with checkpoint blockade. The CDR3 reads CAIGQVGGYTF. The DNA reads as follows: TGTGCCATTGGACAGGTTGGCGGCTACACCTTC.